This T cell receptor (beta chain) was identified during a study of early T cells in non-severe SARS-CoV-2 infection. In the study overall: Investigators sequenced bulk RNA drawn from unsorted whole blood, and chains remained unpaired.

Overall study results and limits: VDJdb-based annotation leaned toward anti-spike CD8 responses and missed private and CD4 specificities.

This clonotype has a count of ten or more. Its matching antigen is unknown. Molecules of cDNA were individually given unique molecular identifiers that were attached to them. TCRdb independently ran MiXCR on the 5' RACE reads; one entry per CDR3 protein. The sample has tens of thousands of distinct CDR3 sequences; 3.5% to 5% are singletons. The CDR3 totals 14 residues. In germline, CDR1 is MNHEY, CDR2 SMNVEV (reference sequence). Trimming pared 5 bases from V and 2 bases from J, leaving 13 bases between. V usage is TRBV27 and J usage is TRBJ2-7; a weak D match, TRBD1 (6 bases). The sample was whole blood. This sequence was found in an adult who was a healthcare worker with PCR-confirmed SARS-CoV-2 infection or an uninfected control (not recorded which). Here the CDR3 reads CASSATGPTYEQYF. In DNA form, the CDR3 reads TGTGCCAGCAGTGCCACAGGGCCGACCTACGAGCAGTACTTC.